A selection of T cell receptor beta chains follows, all from one sample in a study of T-cell reconstitution after alpha-beta-depleted transplantation in children. TCRdb called the PCR reads again in MiXCR, with one record for every CDR3 protein. The sample consists of about 590,000 distinct CDR3 sequences, 10% to 15% of them appearing once. Sequenced here: PBMCs, mostly from graft donor cells, sampled 360 days after TCRalphabeta/CD19-depleted stem cell transplant. These receptors all stem from a male patient between 10 and 17 years old who had a stem cell transplant for acute myeloid leukemia, so the T cells may come from the graft donor. CDR3s include the opening cysteine and the closing phenylalanine or tryptophan. A D gene is named only where the DNA matches it firmly. Some rows mark clone size as missing; the rest say once, few, many or name a class of expanded clone.

clone size	D gene	V gene	J gene	CDR3 DNA	CDR3 protein
NA	NA	TRBV2	TRBJ1-1	TGTGCCAGCAACGAGGAGGGGAGGACTGAAGCTTTCTTT	CASNEEGRTEAFF
many	TRBD1	TRBV7-2	TRBJ2-5	TGTGCCAGCAGCTTAGCGTTGGGACAGGTCCAAGAGACCCAGTACTTC	CASSLALGQVQETQYF
many	NA	TRBV5-1	TRBJ2-1	TGCGCCAGCAGCTTGGATCGCAATGAGCAGTTCTTC	CASSLDRNEQFF
NA	NA	TRBV4-3	TRBJ1-2	TGCGCCAGCAGCCCGGTACAGGGATCAGGCTATGGCTACACCTTC	CASSPVQGSGYGYTF
NA	TRBD2	TRBV12-3/TRBV12-4	TRBJ2-3	TGTGCCAGCGGTTTCCTTCAAGGGGAGACTAGCGGGAGCGCTAGCACAGATACGCAGTATTTT	CASGFLQGETSGSASTDTQYF
few	NA	TRBV7-3	TRBJ2-7	TGTGCCAGCAGCTTTGAGGGAGAGAAGCAGTACTTC	CASSFEGEKQYF
many	NA	TRBV28	TRBJ2-1	TGTGCCAGCAATCCCTCCCCGACTAATGCGGGGAGTGAGCAGTTCTTC	CASNPSPTNAGSEQFF
NA	TRBD2	TRBV2	TRBJ2-1	TGTGCCAGCAGTACGGGACTAGCTCTCTACAATGAGCAGTTCTTC	CASSTGLALYNEQFF
NA	TRBD2	TRBV20-1	TRBJ2-5	TGCAGCCTCTTACTAGCGGGAGGCCCTCAATGGGGGGAGACCCAGTACTTC	CSLLLAGGPQWGETQYF
NA	NA	TRBV11-2	TRBJ1-1	TGTGCCAGCAGCTTACTAAGAAAGAACACTGAAGCTTTCTTT	CASSLLRKNTEAFF
few	TRBD2	TRBV20-1	TRBJ2-1	TGCAGTGCTACCAAGCGGGAGTATTCCCTTTACAATGAGCAGTTCTTC	CSATKREYSLYNEQFF
NA	TRBD2	TRBV11-2	TRBJ2-1	TGTGCCAGCAGCTACCAGAGACTAGCGGGAGGTCACCCCTACAATGAGCAGTTCTTC	CASSYQRLAGGHPYNEQFF
few	NA	TRBV27	TRBJ2-1	TGTGCCAGCGGCTTTACGCATGAGCAGTTCTTC	CASGFTHEQFF
NA	TRBD2	TRBV28	TRBJ2-3	TGTGCCTGCGGGACTAGCGGGAGGGCCACAGATACGCAGTATTTT	CACGTSGRATDTQYF
few	TRBD1	TRBV28	TRBJ2-7	TGTGCCAGCAGCCCGCCAACAGGGGTCCCCTACGAGCAGTACTTC	CASSPPTGVPYEQYF
many	NA	TRBV7-9	TRBJ2-7	TGTGCCAGCAGCGCCGGGACCCTCAGATCCGGGATCGAGCAGTACTTC	CASSAGTLRSGIEQYF
NA	TRBD2	TRBV4-2	TRBJ2-1	TGTGCCAGCAGCCACAGCACTAGCGAGAGCTCCTACAATGAGCAGTTCTTC	CASSHSTSESSYNEQFF
few	NA	TRBV19	TRBJ2-6	TGTGCCAGGCCAGGGATTTGCGAGGGGGCCAACGTCCTGACTTTC	CARPGICEGANVLTF
few	NA	TRBV5-1	TRBJ2-3	TGCGCCAGCAGCTTGGTCTGGGGGAAAGCAGATACGCAGTATTTT	CASSLVWGKADTQYF
NA	NA	TRBV10-3	TRBJ2-7	TGTGCCAGGATGGACATATCCTACGAGCAGTACTTC	CARMDISYEQYF
NA	NA	TRBV25-1	TRBJ2-3	TGTGCCAGCAGTGAATCGAGCCCAGATACGCAGTATTTT	CASSESSPDTQYF
NA	NA	TRBV27	TRBJ2-2	TGTGCCAGCGAAGGGCTGGGTAGGGGGGCCGATCGAACCGGGGAGCTGTTTTTT	CASEGLGRGADRTGELFF
NA	NA	TRBV20-1	TRBJ2-7	TGCAGTGCTAGAGATTCGCTTAGTGGGAGGTCCTCCTACGAGCAGTACTTC	CSARDSLSGRSSYEQYF
NA	NA	TRBV28	TRBJ1-2	TGTGCCAGCAGCCCCGGATGGGACTATGGCTACACCTTC	CASSPGWDYGYTF
NA	TRBD2	TRBV28	TRBJ2-3	TGTGCCAGCAGGCTCAGACTACTAGCGGGAGGGGCAGATACGCAGTATTTT	CASRLRLLAGGADTQYF
few	TRBD1	TRBV12-3/TRBV12-4	TRBJ2-1	TGTGCCAGCAGCCTAGACAGGGGCTATTTCCCTGATGAGCAGTTCTTC	CASSLDRGYFPDEQFF
many	TRBD2	TRBV7-2	TRBJ2-7	TGTGCCAGCAGCTTGTCCGGGACTAGCGGGAGATACGAGCAGTACTTC	CASSLSGTSGRYEQYF
few	NA	TRBV6-2/TRBV6-3	TRBJ2-1	TGTGCCAGCAACCCTAGAAACCGAGGCTCCCATGAGCAGTTCTTC	CASNPRNRGSHEQFF